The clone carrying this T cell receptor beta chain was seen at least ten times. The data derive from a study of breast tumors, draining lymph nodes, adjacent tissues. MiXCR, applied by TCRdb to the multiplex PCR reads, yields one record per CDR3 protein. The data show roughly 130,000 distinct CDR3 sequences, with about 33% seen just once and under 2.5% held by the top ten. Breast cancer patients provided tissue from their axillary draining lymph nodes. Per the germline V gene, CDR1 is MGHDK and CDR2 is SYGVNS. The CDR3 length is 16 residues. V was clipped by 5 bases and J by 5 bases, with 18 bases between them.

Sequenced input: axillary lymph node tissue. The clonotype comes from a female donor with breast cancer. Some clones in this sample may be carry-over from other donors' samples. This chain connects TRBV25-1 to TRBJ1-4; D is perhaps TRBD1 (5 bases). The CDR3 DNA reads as TGTGCCAGCAGTCCGACCCTCGGGACGGCAAATGAAAAACTGTTTTTT. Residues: CASSPTLGTANEKLFF. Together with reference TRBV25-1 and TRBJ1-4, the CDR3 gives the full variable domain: EADIYQTPRYLVIGTGKKITLECSQTMGHDKMYWYQQDPGMELHLIHYSYGVNSTEKGDLSSESTVSRIRTEHFPLTLESARPSHTSQYLCASSPTLGTANEKLFFGSGTQLSVL.